This T cell receptor beta chain was captured in a study of cytomegalovirus exposure and HLA in healthy donors. Each donor's status was that of a healthy bone marrow donor. The PCR used 60 Vbeta and 13 Jbeta primers. Generated by immunoSEQ multiplex PCR, the TCRdb table keeps only in-frame clones and is missing some. The sample has just over 150,000 clones, roughly three quarters seen once. The germline V gene encodes CDR1 MNHNY and CDR2 SVGAGI (reference sequence). The CDR3 loop spans 13 amino acids. The V end lost 6 bases, the J end lost 4 bases, and 10 bases lay between the germline ends. The clonotype originates from a man in his forties in good health and CMV-seropositive. The chain joins TRBV6-6 to TRBJ1-3; D is unclear. What was sequenced was PBMCs. The CDR3 DNA follows: TGTGCCAGCAGCCCCCCGGGAGGAAACACCATATATTTT. Protein product: CASSPPGGNTIYF.